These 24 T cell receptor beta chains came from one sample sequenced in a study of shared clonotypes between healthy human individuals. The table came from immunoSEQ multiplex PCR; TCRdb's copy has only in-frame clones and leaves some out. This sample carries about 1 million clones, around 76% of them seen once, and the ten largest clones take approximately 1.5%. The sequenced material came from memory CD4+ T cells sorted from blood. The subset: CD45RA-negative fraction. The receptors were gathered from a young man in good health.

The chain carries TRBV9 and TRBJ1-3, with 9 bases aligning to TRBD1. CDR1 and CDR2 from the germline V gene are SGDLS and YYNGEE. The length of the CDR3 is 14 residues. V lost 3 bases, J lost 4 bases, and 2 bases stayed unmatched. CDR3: CASSEGQGGNTIYF. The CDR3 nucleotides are TGTGCCAGCAGCGAGGGACAGGGAGGAAACACCATATATTTT.

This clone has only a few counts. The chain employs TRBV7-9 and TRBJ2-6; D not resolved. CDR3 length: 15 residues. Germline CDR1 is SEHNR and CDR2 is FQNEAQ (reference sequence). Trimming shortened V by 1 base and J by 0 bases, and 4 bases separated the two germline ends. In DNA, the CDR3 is TGTGCCAGCAGCTTAGTTCCCTCTGGGGCCAACGTCCTGACTTTC. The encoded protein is CASSLVPSGANVLTF.

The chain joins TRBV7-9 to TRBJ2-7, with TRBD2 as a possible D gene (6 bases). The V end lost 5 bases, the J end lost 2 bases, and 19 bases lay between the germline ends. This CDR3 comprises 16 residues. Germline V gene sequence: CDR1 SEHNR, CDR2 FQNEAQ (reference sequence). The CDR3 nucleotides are TGTGCCAGCAGCGCCTACCCGCGGGACGGGGCCTACGAGCAGTACTTC. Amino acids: CASSAYPRDGAYEQYF.

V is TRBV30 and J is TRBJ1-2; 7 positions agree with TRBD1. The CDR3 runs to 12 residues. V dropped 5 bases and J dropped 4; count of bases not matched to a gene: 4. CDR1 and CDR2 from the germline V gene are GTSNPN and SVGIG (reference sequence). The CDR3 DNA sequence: TGTGCCTGGGACGACAGGGTCTATGGCTACACCTTC. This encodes CAWDDRVYGYTF.

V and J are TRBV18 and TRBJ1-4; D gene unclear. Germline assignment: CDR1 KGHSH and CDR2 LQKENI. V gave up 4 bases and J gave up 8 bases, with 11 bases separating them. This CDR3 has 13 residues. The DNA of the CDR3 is TGTGCCAGCTCACAGGCTGCGGGGGAAAAACTGTTTTTT. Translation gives CASSQAAGEKLFF. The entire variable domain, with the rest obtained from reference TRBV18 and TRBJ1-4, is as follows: NAGVMQNPRHLVRRRGQEARLRCSPMKGHSHVYWYRQLPEEGLKFMVYLQKENIIDESGMPKERFSAEFPKEGPSILRIQQVVRGDSAAYFCASSQAAGEKLFFGSGTQLSVL.

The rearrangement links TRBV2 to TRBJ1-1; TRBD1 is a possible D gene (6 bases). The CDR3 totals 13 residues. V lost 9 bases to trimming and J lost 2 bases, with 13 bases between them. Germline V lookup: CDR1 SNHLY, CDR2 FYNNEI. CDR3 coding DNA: TGTGCCAGTAAAATACAGGGAAACACTGAAGCTTTCTTT. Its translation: CASKIQGNTEAFF.

Here the CDR3 reads CAGGRDVSTDTQYF. CDR3 DNA: TGTGCCGGAGGCCGGGACGTCAGCACAGATACGCAGTATTTT. The chain joins TRBV6-1 to TRBJ2-3; D might be TRBD1 or TRBD2, each matching 5 bases. V dropped 11 bases and J dropped 0 bases, with 15 bases sitting between them. Germline V lookup: CDR1 MNHNS, CDR2 SASEGT. The length of the CDR3 is 14 residues.

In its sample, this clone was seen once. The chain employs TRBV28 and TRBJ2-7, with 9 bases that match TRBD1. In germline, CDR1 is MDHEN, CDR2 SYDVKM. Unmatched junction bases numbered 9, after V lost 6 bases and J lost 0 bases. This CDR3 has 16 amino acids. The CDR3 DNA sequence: TGTGCCAGCAGATCTCCCGGACAGGGGAGCTCCTACGAGCAGTACTTC. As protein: CASRSPGQGSSYEQYF.

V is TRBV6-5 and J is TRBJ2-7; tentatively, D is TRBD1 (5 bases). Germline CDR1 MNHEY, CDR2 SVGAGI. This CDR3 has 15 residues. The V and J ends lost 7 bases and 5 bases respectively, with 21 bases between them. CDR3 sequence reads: CASMPGAALRDEQYF. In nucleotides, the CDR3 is TGTGCCAGCATGCCTGGGGCCGCCCTTCGGGACGAGCAGTACTTC.

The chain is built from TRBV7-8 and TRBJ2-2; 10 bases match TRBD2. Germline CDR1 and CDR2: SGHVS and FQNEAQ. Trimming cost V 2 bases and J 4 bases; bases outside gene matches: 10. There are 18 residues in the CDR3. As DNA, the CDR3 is TGTGCCAGCAGCTTACTGCTAGCGGGAGCGATGGGCACCGGGGAGCTGTTTTTT. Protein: CASSLLLAGAMGTGELFF.

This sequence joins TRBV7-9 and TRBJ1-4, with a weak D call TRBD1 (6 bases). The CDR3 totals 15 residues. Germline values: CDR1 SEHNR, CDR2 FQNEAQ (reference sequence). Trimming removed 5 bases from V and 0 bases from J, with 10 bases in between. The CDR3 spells CASSPGQTTNEKLFF. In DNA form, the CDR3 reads TGTGCCAGCAGCCCCGGACAGACAACTAATGAAAAACTGTTTTTT.

DNA for the CDR3: TGCAGCGTTGCGACAGGAGAAAACTATGGCTACACCTTC. Its protein product is CSVATGENYGYTF. The chain joins TRBV29-1 to TRBJ1-2; D possibly corresponds to TRBD1 (6 bases). Germline CDR1 SQVTM, CDR2 ANQGSEA. V lost 4 bases, J lost 2 bases, and 11 bases lay in between. There are 13 residues in the CDR3.

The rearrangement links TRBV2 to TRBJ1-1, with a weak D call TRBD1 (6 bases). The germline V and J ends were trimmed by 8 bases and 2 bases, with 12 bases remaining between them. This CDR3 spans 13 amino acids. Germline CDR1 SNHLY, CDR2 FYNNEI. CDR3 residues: CASYVGANTEAFF. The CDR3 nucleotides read TGTGCCAGCTATGTGGGGGCTAACACTGAAGCTTTCTTT.

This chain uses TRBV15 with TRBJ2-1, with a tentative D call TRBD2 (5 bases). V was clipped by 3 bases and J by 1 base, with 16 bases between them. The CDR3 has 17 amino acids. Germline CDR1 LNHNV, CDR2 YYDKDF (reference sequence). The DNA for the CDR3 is TGTGCCACCAGCAGCAACCCCCCTAGCTGGTCCTACAATGAGCAGTTCTTC. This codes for CATSSNPPSWSYNEQFF. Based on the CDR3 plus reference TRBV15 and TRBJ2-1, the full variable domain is DAMVIQNPRYQVTQFGKPVTLSCSQTLNHNVMYWYQQKSSQAPKLLFHYYDKDFNNEADTPDNFQSRRPNTSFCFLDIRSPGLGDTAMYLCATSSNPPSWSYNEQFFGPGTRLTVL.

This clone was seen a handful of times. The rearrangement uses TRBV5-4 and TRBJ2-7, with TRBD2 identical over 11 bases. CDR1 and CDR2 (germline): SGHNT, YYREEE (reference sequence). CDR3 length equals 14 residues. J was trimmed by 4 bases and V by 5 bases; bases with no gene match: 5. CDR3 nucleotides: TGTGCCAGCAGGACTAGCGGGATGATTTACGAGCAGTACTTC. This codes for CASRTSGMIYEQYF.

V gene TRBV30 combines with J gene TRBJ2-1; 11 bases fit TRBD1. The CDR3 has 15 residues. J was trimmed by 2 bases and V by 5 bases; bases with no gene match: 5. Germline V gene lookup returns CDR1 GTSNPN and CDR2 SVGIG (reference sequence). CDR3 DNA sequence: TGTGCCTGGGCAGGGGGACAGGGGGCCTACAATGAGCAGTTCTTC. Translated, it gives CAWAGGQGAYNEQFF.

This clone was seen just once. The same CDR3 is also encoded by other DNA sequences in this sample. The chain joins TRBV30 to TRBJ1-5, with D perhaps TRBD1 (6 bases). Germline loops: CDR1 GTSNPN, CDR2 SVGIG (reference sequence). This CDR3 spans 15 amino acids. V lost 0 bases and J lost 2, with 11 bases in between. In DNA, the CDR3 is TGTGCCTGGAGTGTTTGGGGGGCTGGCAATCAGCCCCAGCATTTT. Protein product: CAWSVWGAGNQPQHF. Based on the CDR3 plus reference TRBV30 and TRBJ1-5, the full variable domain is SQTIHQWPATLVQPVGSPLSLECTVEGTSNPNLYWYRQAAGRGLQLLFYSVGIGQISSEVPQNLSASRPQDRQFILSSKKLLLSDSGFYLCAWSVWGAGNQPQHFGDGTRLSIL.

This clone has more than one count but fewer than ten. DNA of the CDR3: TGCGCCAGCAGCCCGACAGGGGGTACCGCTGAAGCTTTCTTT. Amino acids: CASSPTGGTAEAFF. The rearrangement joins TRBV5-1 to TRBJ1-1, with 9 positions matching TRBD1. The CDR3 consists of 14 residues. Germline values: CDR1 SGHRS, CDR2 YFSETQ. V lost 4 bases, J lost 6 bases, and 7 bases stayed unmatched.

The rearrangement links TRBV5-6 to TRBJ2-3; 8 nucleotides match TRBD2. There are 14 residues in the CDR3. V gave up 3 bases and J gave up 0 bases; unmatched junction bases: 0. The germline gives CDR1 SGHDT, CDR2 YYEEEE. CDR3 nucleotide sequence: TGTGCCAGCAGCTCTAGCGGGAGCACAGATACGCAGTATTTT. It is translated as CASSSSGSTDTQYF.

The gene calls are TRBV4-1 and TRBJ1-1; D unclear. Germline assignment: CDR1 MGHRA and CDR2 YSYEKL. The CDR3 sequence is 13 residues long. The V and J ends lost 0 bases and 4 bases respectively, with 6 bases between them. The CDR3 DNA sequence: TGCGCCAGCAGCCAAGAATCGTTCACTGAAGCTTTCTTT. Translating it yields CASSQESFTEAFF.

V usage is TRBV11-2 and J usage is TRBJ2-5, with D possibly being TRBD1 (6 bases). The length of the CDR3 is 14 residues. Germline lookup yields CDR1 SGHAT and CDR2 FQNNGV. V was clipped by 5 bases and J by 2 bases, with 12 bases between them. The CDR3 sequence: CASSRGQNQETQYF. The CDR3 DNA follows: TGTGCCAGCAGCCGAGGACAGAATCAAGAGACCCAGTACTTC.

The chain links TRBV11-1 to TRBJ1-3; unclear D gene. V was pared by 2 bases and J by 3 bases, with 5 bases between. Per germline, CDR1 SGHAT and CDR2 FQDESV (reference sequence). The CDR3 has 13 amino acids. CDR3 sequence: CASSLFVGNTIYF. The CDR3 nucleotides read TGTGCCAGCAGCTTATTCGTTGGAAACACCATATATTTT.

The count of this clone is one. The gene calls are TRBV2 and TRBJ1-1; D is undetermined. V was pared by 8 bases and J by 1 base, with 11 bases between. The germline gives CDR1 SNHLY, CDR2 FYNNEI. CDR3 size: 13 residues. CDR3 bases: TGTGCCAGCCTTCCCCCGAGGAACACTGAAGCTTTCTTT. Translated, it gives CASLPPRNTEAFF.

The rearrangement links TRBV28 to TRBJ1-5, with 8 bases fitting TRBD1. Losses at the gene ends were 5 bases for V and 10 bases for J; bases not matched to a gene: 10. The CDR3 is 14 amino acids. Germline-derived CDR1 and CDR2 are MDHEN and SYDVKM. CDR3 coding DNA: TGTGCCAGCAGTGCCGACAGGGGTTTTTTCCCCCAGCATTTT. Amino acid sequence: CASSADRGFFPQHF.